Listed here are 23 T cell receptor beta chains from one sample, sequenced in a study of shared clonotypes between healthy human individuals. CD45RO-negative CD8 cells positively selected for CCR7 made up the naive population, which excluded terminally differentiated effector memory CD45RA+ cells. Here immunoSEQ multiplex PCR was the method, and the copy in TCRdb shows in-frame clones only, minus some. Among about 800,000 clones listed, around 96% were seen once. The specimen was naive CD8+ T cells sorted from blood. The receptors were gathered from a young man in good health.

The chain joins TRBV6-5 to TRBJ2-3, with D possibly matching TRBD2 (5 bases). The V and J ends lost 2 bases and 2 bases respectively, with 14 bases between them. Germline V gene data show CDR1 as MNHEY and CDR2 as SVGAGI. The CDR3 consists of 16 residues. In DNA form, the CDR3 reads TGTGCCAGCAGTTACGGTGTTGAGGGTAACACAGATACGCAGTATTTT. Translating gives CASSYGVEGNTDTQYF.

The rearrangement links TRBV25-1 to TRBJ2-2; tentative D call: TRBD1 (6 bases). Trimming shortened V by 6 bases and J by 4 bases, and 15 bases separated the two germline ends. CDR1 is MGHDK, CDR2 SYGVNS, per germline. The CDR3 loop spans 15 amino acids. The CDR3 coding sequence is TGTGCCAGCAGAATCCCGGACAGTGCCACCGGGGAGCTGTTTTTT. It yields the protein CASRIPDSATGELFF.

The chain couples TRBV5-5 to TRBJ2-7; D could derive from TRBD1 or TRBD2 (5 bases each). V was shortened by 2 bases and J by 5 bases, with 14 bases between the two germline ends. This CDR3 contains 14 residues. Germline-derived CDR1 and CDR2 are SGHKS and YYEKEE (reference sequence). CDR3 loop: CASSFIRGPDEQYF. The CDR3 DNA sequence: TGTGCCAGCAGCTTTATTCGGGGACCAGACGAGCAGTACTTC.

The genes are TRBV5-6 and TRBJ2-1, with TRBD2 matching 7 bases. The CDR3 runs to 16 residues. V shed 1 base and J 7 bases; nucleotides not matched to a gene: 11. The germline gives CDR1 SGHDT, CDR2 YYEEEE. The CDR3 DNA follows: TGTGCCAGCAGCTTGTTCCCCGGGCTAGCGGATAATGAGCAGTTCTTC. Amino acids: CASSLFPGLADNEQFF.

This chain links TRBV30 with TRBJ2-7; possible D gene TRBD1, 5 bases. Germline V CDR1 and CDR2: GTSNPN, SVGIG (reference sequence). Trimming shortened V by 2 bases and J by 2 bases, and 13 bases separated the two germline ends. CDR3 length: 14 amino acids. CDR3 nucleotide sequence: TGTGCCTGGAGTTGGGGCGGACAAACCTACGAGCAGTACTTC. Translating gives CAWSWGGQTYEQYF.

The J gene is TRBJ2-5, the V gene TRBV29-1; the match to TRBD2 covers 9 bases. This CDR3 is built from 13 residues. The ends lost 6 bases at V and 5 bases at J; junction bases unmatched: 7. Germline V lookup: CDR1 SQVTM, CDR2 ANQGSEA. The CDR3 here is CSVVAGAEETQYF. The CDR3 DNA is TGCAGCGTAGTAGCGGGAGCGGAGGAGACCCAGTACTTC.

The chain combines TRBV7-8 with TRBJ2-1, with 13 bases fitting TRBD2. The trim removed 7 bases at V and 9 bases at J, leaving 6 bases unmatched. Per the germline V gene, CDR1 is SGHVS and CDR2 is FQNEAQ. The CDR3 is 14 amino acids. This CDR3 is CASTGTSGNTEQFF. CDR3 bases: TGTGCCAGCACCGGGACTAGCGGGAACACTGAGCAGTTCTTC.

The genes are TRBV2 and TRBJ2-7, with D maybe TRBD1 (5 bases). Germline V lookup: CDR1 SNHLY, CDR2 FYNNEI. This CDR3 region has 13 residues. Trimming stripped 1 base from V and 6 bases from J, with 10 bases between. CDR3 loop: CASSEVGPGEQYF. The CDR3 DNA sequence: TGTGCCAGCAGTGAAGTGGGGCCCGGCGAGCAGTACTTC.

The V and J genes are TRBV5-1 and TRBJ2-6; no firm D call. The length of the CDR3 is 15 residues. The germline V gene encodes CDR1 SGHRS and CDR2 YFSETQ. Trimming took off 4 bases at V and 4 bases at J, with 12 bases between the two ends. CDR3 residues: CASSIARTGANVLTF. The CDR3 nucleotides read TGCGCCAGCAGCATCGCCAGGACCGGGGCCAACGTCCTGACTTTC. The complete variable domain, with remaining parts taken from reference TRBV5-1 and TRBJ2-6, reads KAGVTQTPRYLIKTRGQQVTLSCSPISGHRSVSWYQQTPGQGLQFLFEYFSETQRNKGNFPGRFSGRQFSNSRSEMNVSTLELGDSALYLCASSIARTGANVLTFGAGSRLTVL.

This sequence joins TRBV27 and TRBJ2-1; 13 bases fit TRBD2. The CDR3 consists of 15 residues. Germline CDR1 reads MNHEY; CDR2 reads SMNVEV (reference sequence). The junction had 7 bases not matched to a gene; V was cut back by 6 bases and J by 8 bases. The CDR3 coding sequence is TGTGCCAGCAGGCGGACTAGCGGGAGAACAGATGAGCAGTTCTTC. Protein sequence: CASRRTSGRTDEQFF.

The chain has TRBV4-3 and TRBJ2-1; D gene ambiguous. Trimming took 1 base from V and 9 from J, leaving 13 bases between them. The CDR3 consists of 14 residues. CDR1 and CDR2 from the germline V gene are LGHNA and YSLEER. The CDR3 region is CASSQALGGGEQFF. CDR3 nucleotides: TGCGCCAGCAGCCAAGCTCTCGGTGGCGGTGAGCAGTTCTTC.

V gene TRBV6-4 combines with J gene TRBJ2-7; 8 bases are a match to TRBD2. J lost 2 bases, V lost 6 bases, and 9 bases had no gene match. CDR3 length: 15 amino acids. The germline V gene encodes CDR1 MRHNA and CDR2 SNTAGT. CDR3 DNA: TGTGCCAGCAGCTTAAAAGGACTAGCACCCTACGAGCAGTACTTC. Amino acids: CASSLKGLAPYEQYF.

The chain carries TRBV5-1 and TRBJ1-1, with 9 bases aligning to TRBD1. This CDR3 is 14 amino acids long. The ends lost 6 bases at V and 1 base at J; junction bases unmatched: 4. Germline V gene lookup returns CDR1 SGHRS and CDR2 YFSETQ. DNA for the CDR3: TGCGCCAGCAACAAGGGACAGGGGAACACTGAAGCTTTCTTT. This translates into CASNKGQGNTEAFF.

The chain joins TRBV7-9 to TRBJ2-7; 12 bases are shared with TRBD2. Trimming removed 4 bases from V and 5 bases from J; junction bases left unmatched: 3. CDR3 length: 14 amino acids. Germline CDR1 reads SEHNR; CDR2 reads FQNEAQ (reference sequence). The CDR3 sequence: CASSSRLAGDEQYF. DNA of the CDR3: TGTGCCAGCAGCTCCCGACTAGCGGGAGACGAGCAGTACTTC.

The chain is built from TRBV4-1 and TRBJ2-1; D not certain. The germline V gene has CDR1 MGHRA and CDR2 YSYEKL. Trimming shortened V by 0 bases and J by 4 bases, and 13 bases separated the two germline ends. This CDR3 has 16 residues. The CDR3 here is CASSQDPANPYNEQFF. Here the CDR3 DNA reads TGCGCCAGCAGCCAAGACCCAGCAAACCCTTACAATGAGCAGTTCTTC.

The rearrangement joins TRBV6-4 to TRBJ2-2; D uncertain. The CDR3 loop spans 13 amino acids. The ends were cut back, 6 bases at V and 2 bases at J, with 7 bases in the middle. Germline V gene sequence: CDR1 MRHNA, CDR2 SNTAGT. DNA for the CDR3: TGTGCCAGCAGCTCCACTAACACCGGGGAGCTGTTTTTT. Its translation is CASSSTNTGELFF.

The rearrangement uses TRBV28 and TRBJ2-5; tentative D call: TRBD1 (5 bases). Trimming removed 6 bases at V and 2 bases at J, with 16 bases between. CDR1 and CDR2 from the germline V gene are MDHEN and SYDVKM. This CDR3 has 15 residues. CDR3 residues: CASSTIDRLQETQYF. CDR3 sequence (DNA): TGTGCCAGCAGCACTATCGACAGATTACAAGAGACCCAGTACTTC.

The genes are TRBV4-3 and TRBJ1-2; 7 positions agree with TRBD1. V shed 4 bases, J shed 4 bases, and the junction held 9 bases outside the gene matches. The CDR3 runs 15 residues. The V gene's germline CDR1 is LGHNA and CDR2 YSLEER. The CDR3 protein is CASSPRHGTVYGYTF. In DNA, the CDR3 is TGCGCCAGCAGCCCCCGACACGGGACAGTCTATGGCTACACCTTC.

V usage is TRBV11-3 and J usage is TRBJ2-2; no clear D gene. V was cut by 4 bases and J by 3 bases, with 9 bases left in between. Per germline, CDR1 SGHNT and CDR2 YENEEA. The CDR3 consists of 14 residues. The CDR3 sequence: CASSSYGDTGELFF. The CDR3 nucleotides read TGTGCCAGCAGCTCATATGGTGACACCGGGGAGCTGTTTTTT. Variable domain in full (rest from reference TRBV11-3 and TRBJ2-2): EAGVVQSPRYKIIEKKQPVAFWCNPISGHNTLYWYLQNLGQGPELLIRYENEEAVDDSQLPKDRFSAERLKGVDSTLKIQPAELGDSAVYLCASSSYGDTGELFFGEGSRLTVL.

The chain employs TRBV4-3 and TRBJ2-7, with D tentatively TRBD2 (5 bases). CDR3 length: 14 amino acids. Trimming cost V 0 bases and J 3 bases, with 9 bases left between them. CDR1 is LGHNA, CDR2 YSLEER, per germline. CDR3: CASSQEFGDYEQYF. The CDR3, as DNA: TGCGCCAGCAGCCAAGAATTCGGGGACTACGAGCAGTACTTC.

Concerning this clone itself: Other nucleotide sequences from this sample produce the same CDR3. V usage is TRBV7-8 and J usage is TRBJ2-1; unclear D gene. The CDR3 is 13 amino acids. Trimming shortened V by 3 bases and J by 5 bases, and 8 bases separated the two germline ends. CDR1 is SGHVS and CDR2 is FQNEAQ in the germline V gene. The CDR3 DNA sequence: TGTGCCAGCAGCTTGGCTGGGGACAATGAGCAGTTCTTC. As protein: CASSLAGDNEQFF.

V gene TRBV2 combines with J gene TRBJ2-2; tentatively, D is TRBD2 (5 bases). The CDR3 is made up of 15 amino acids. Germline V gives CDR1 SNHLY, CDR2 FYNNEI. The V end was cut by 3 bases, the J end by 0 bases, with 8 bases between. The CDR3 nucleotides read TGTGCCAGCAGTGAGGACTCCACGAACACCGGGGAGCTGTTTTTT. Its protein product is CASSEDSTNTGELFF.

V and J are TRBV27 and TRBJ2-7; perhaps D is TRBD1 or TRBD2 (5 bases each). V lost 6 bases and J lost 0, with 15 bases in between. Germline loops: CDR1 MNHEY, CDR2 SMNVEV (reference sequence). CDR3 length: 15 residues. CDR3 sequence (DNA): TGTGCCAGCAGCATGAGAGGGGCCGGCTCCTACGAGCAGTACTTC. This gives the protein CASSMRGAGSYEQYF.